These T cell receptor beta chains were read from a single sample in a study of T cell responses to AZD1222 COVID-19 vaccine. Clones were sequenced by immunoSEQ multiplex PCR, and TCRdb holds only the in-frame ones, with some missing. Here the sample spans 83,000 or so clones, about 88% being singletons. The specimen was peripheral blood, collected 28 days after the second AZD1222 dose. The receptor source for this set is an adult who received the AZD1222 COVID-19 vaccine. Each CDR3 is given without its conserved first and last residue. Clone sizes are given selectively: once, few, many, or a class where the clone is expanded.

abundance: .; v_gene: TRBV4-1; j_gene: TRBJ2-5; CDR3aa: ASSRPNMGRAETQY
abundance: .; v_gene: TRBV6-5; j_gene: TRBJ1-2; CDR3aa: ASSQTSNYGYT
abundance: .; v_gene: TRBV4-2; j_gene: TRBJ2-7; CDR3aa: ASSQEVWADNSYEQY
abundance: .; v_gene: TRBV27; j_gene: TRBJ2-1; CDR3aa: ASSFLGMVDEQF
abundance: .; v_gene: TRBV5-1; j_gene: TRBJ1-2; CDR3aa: ASSLAPGAANYGYT
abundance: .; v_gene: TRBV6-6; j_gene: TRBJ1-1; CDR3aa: ASKNWGDTEAF
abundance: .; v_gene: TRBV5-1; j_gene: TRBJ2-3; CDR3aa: ASSFGPTADTQY
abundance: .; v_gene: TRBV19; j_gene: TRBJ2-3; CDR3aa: ASRVAVGTDTQY
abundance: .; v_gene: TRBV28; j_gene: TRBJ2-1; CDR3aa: ASNWGVYNEQF
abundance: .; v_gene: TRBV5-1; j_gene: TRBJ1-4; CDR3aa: ASSSEGGRRTEKLF
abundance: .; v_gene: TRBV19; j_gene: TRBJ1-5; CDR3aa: ASTNSFNQPQH
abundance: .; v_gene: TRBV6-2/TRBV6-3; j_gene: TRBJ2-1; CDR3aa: ASSYSVGGWDEQF
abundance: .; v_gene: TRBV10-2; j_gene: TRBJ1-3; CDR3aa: ASSESGGRPGNTIY
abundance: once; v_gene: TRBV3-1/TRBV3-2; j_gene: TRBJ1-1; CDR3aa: ASSYGATEAF
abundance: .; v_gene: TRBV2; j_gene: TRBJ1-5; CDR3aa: AVRQANYSNQPQH
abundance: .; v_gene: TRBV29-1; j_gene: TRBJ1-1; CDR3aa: SVGSGAFTEAF
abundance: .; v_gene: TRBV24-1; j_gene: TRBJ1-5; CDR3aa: ATGVGQPQH
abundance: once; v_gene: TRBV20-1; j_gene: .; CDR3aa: SAGGGGQQF
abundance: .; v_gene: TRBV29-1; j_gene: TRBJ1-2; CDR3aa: SVEEPLSLRYT
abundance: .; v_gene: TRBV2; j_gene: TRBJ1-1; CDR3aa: ASSDRTLGTEAF
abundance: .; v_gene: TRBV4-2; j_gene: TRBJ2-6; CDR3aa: ASSQGDISGANVLT
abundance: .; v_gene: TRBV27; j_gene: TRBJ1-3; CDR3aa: ASSLSGGYSGNTIY
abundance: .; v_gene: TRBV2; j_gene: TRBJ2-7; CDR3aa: ASRNSGTGGYEQY
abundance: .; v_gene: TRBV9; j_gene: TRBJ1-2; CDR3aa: ASSVEILDYGYT
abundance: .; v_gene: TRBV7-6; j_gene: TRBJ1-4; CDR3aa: ASSFNRGSREKLF
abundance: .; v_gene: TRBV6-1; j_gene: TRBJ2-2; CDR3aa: ASSELYSSGTPGPNTGELF
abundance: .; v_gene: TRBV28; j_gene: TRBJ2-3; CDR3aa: ASSERSPTDTQY
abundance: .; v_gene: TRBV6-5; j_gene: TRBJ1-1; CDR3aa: ASRLQGAGTEAF
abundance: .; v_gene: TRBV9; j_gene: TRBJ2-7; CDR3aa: ASSVLGTEPYEQY
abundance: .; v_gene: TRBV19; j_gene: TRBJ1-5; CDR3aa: ASSMGGAPGQPQH
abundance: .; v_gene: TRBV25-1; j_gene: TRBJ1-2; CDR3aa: ASSEYVDREGGYT
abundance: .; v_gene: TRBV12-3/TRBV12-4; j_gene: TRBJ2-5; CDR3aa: ASKAAQETQY
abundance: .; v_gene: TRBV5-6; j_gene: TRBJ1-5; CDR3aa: ASSPGTGVRPQH
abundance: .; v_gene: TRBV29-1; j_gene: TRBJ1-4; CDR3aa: SAVQGAREKLF
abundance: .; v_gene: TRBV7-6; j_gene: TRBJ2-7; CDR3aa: ASSPSGQGGYEQY
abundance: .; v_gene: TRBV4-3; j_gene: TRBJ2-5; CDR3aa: ASSRAEGETQY
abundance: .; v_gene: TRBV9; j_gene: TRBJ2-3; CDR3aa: ASSEGDTQY
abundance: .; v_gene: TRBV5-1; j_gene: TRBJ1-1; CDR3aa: ASSLEPTNTEAF
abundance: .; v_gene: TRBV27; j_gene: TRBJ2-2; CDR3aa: ASSGLAGGPVTGELF
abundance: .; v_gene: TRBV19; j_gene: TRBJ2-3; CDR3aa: ASTPLAGGPEDTQY
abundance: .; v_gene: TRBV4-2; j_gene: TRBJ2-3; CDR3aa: ASSQGSSGRLNTQY
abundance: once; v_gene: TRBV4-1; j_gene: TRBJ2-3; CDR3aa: ASSQVASGIGLALTQY
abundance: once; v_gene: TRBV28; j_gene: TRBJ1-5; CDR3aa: AGSSGQPQH
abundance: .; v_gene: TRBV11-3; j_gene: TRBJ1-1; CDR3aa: ASSLDGPNTEAF
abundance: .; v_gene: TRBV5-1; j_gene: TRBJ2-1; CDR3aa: ASSLAWREFSNEQF
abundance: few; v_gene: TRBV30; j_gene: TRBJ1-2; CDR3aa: AWSAGGPYGYT
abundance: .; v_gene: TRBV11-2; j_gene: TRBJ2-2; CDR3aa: ASIPRGASGGPQELF
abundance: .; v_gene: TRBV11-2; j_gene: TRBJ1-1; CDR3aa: ASSQAGLNTEAF
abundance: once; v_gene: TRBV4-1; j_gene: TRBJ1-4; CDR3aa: ASSQEIGQGGGEKLF
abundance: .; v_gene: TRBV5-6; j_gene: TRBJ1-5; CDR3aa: ASSYRTGRQPQH